The TCR beta chain under discussion was sequenced for a study of early T cells in non-severe SARS-CoV-2 infection. Overall study: The input, bulk RNA from unsorted whole blood, was sequenced, and chains were unpaired.

This clonotype has ten or more counts. V was pared by 4 bases and J by 10 bases, with 5 bases of the junction left unmatched. The CDR3 extends over 13 amino acids. Germline values: CDR1 SGHAT, CDR2 FQNNGV. TCRdb re-called the 5' RACE reads through MiXCR, storing one row per CDR3 protein. The sample lists fewer than 110,000 distinct CDR3 sequences, around 10% occurring once. The specimen sequenced was whole blood. The chain combines TRBV11-2 with TRBJ2-1; TRBD2 aligns across 9 bases. The receptor's source is an adult who was a healthcare worker with PCR-confirmed SARS-CoV-2 infection or an uninfected control (not recorded which). CDR3 protein: CASSSSGIWEQFF. CDR3 bases: TGTGCCAGCAGCTCTAGCGGGATTTGGGAGCAGTTCTTC.